The sequence of this T cell receptor (beta chain) was determined in a study of T cells in Graves' hyperthyroidism and ophthalmopathy (dated by TCRdb to about 2019). Background on the whole study: Peripheral blood samples were taken at the time of initial diagnosis, prior to any treatment. A discovery cohort of fewer than 110 patients, about 44 with Graves' ophthalmopathy and approximately 60 with stable Graves' hyperthyroidism, was used to find distinguishing TCR V-J signatures. Whether ophthalmopathy could be predicted prospectively was tested in an independent validation cohort made up of some 20 hyperthyroidism patients plus 17 patients who later progressed to ophthalmopathy. The 100 or so discovery patients were divided at random into training and test sets in a 7:3 ratio. In addition, the study compared T-cell repertoires in thyroid tissue and in blood from a handful of Graves' hyperthyroidism patients. After blood sampling, hyperthyroidism patients were treated with methimazole at a starting dose of 30 mg daily, and ophthalmopathy patients were treated with high-dose intravenous methylprednisolone. According to the paper, TCR Vbeta CDR3 sequencing was carried out on some 140 peripheral blood samples, which came from fewer than 50 ophthalmopathy, under 85 hyperthyroidism and approximately 17 progressor patients. What the study reported, not specific to this receptor: In validation, the model predicted progression to ophthalmopathy with just under 71% sensitivity and around 72% specificity, a median of around six months before onset. A 13 V-J signature model separated ophthalmopathy from stable hyperthyroidism, with around 91% sensitivity and 81.08% specificity in cross-validation and 80%/75% in testing. Most expanded thyroid clonotypes (frequency above 0.001) were also detected in blood, a finding suggesting that blood repertoires may reflect thyroid immune responses. No statistical method was used to fix the sample size in advance, and group allocation was not hidden from the investigators.

The TCR beta CDR3 regions were amplified from the RNA transcripts. A first-round RT-PCR of the TCR CDR3 used the HTBI primer set with the Qiagen OneStep RT-PCR kit. A second multiplex PCR round built the libraries, followed by size selection and purification. Paired-end sequencing of the libraries was performed with 100 bp reads on an Illumina HiSeq2000. On the study's bioinformatics: SOAPnuke was used to process the raw data, throwing out any read that contained adapters or uncalled bases, had a mean Phred below 15, or lacked an exact constant-primer or identifier match. COPE v1.2.5 was used to merge the high-quality paired reads, and each unique nucleotide sequence was defined as a clonotype. MiTCR v1.1 was used to align the clonotypes against IMGT TRBV, TRBD and TRBJ reference segments. The analysis included only V-J combinations with a frequency above 0.0001, which together covered approximately 99% of the repertoires. A TCS score was defined as the ratio between F50 (clonal expansion) and ExV (chaos), using BLOSUM62-based TCRdist between CDR3 peptides within each V-J. Welch's t-statistics and random forest reduced roughly 530 V-J features to 13, which were used in a naive Bayes classifier (R e1071). Through fastp at Q25 and MiXCR, TCRdb rebuilt clones from the public reads, retaining in-frame beta chains. Merged by CDR3 protein, the rows form single entries marked with the most common genes and DNA. The V and J calls and clone size come from TCRdb's table, not from the authors' own analysis. Here the sample has a few hundred thousand distinct CDR3 sequences; 17% occur a single time. Roughly 55% of the sample lies in the top ten.

Trimming at the junction amounts to 4 bases on V and 0 bases on J, and the germline ends lie 5 bases apart. Reading the germline V gene (reference sequence) gives CDR1 GTSNPN and CDR2 SVGIG. The CDR3 holds 12 amino acids from the cysteine to the phenylalanine. Here the CDR3 DNA is all that survives: 36 bases in frame from base 1. Notes on this clonotype: Its antigen is currently not known. No clone much larger than this one lies a single base away; base qualities are absent.

A patient counted as having stable Graves' hyperthyroidism if no progression to ophthalmopathy occurred over 18 months of follow-up. The hyperthyroidism patients were between 18 and 65 years old and newly diagnosed, with a disease duration of less than 2 months. Exclusion was applied to patients with uncontrolled infections, other autoimmune diseases, pregnancy or lactation. Clinical symptoms, serum thyroxine and TRAb, thyroid ultrasound, and orbital computed tomography formed the basis for the diagnoses. PBMCs were isolated from 8 to 10 ml of fresh peripheral blood by Ficoll-Paque density gradient centrifugation. Total RNA was extracted with Trizol reagent, and quality was checked on an Agilent 2100 Bioanalyzer.

The clonotype was recovered from a woman aged 50 to 60 with Graves' hyperthyroidism. Sequenced material: blood. The chain employs TRBV30 and TRBJ2-3, with no confident D gene call. The CDR3 region has the sequence CAWTGSTDTQYF. DNA sequence: TGTGCCTGGACTGGGAGCACAGATACGCAGTATTTT.